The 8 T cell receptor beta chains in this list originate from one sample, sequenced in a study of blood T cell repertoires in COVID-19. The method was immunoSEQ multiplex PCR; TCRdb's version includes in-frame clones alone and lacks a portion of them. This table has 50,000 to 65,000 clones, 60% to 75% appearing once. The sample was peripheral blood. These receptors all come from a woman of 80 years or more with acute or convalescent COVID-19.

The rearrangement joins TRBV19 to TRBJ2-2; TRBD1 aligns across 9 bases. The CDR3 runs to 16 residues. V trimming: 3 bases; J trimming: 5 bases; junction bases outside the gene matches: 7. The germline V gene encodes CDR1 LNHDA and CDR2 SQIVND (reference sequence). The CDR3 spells CASSMTGGIRTGELFF. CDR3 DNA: TGTGCCAGTAGTATGACAGGGGGAATACGTACCGGGGAGCTGTTTTTT.

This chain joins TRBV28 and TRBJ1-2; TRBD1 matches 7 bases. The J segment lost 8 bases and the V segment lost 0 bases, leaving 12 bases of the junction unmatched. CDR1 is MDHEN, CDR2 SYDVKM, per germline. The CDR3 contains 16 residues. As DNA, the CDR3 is TGTGCCAGCAGTTTATGGCCCACTTACAGGGGATACGGCTACACCTTC. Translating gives CASSLWPTYRGYGYTF.

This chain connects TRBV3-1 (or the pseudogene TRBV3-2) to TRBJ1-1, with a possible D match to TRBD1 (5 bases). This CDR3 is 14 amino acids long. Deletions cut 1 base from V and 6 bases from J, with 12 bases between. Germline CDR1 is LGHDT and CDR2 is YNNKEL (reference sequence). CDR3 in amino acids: CASSQVGSRAEAFF. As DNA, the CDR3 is TGTGCCAGCAGCCAAGTAGGGTCCAGGGCTGAAGCTTTCTTT.

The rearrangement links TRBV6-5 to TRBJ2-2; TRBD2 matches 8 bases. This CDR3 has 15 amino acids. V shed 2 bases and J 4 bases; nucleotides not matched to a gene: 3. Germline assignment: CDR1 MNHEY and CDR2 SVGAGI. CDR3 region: CASSYGSGATGELFF. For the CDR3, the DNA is TGTGCCAGCAGTTACGGTAGCGGGGCCACCGGGGAGCTGTTTTTT.

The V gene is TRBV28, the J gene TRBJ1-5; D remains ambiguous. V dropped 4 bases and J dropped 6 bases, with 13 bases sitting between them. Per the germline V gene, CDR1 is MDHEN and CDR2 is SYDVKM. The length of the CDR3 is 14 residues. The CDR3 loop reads CASSSPRLSQPQHF. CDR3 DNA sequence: TGTGCCAGCAGTTCCCCCCGGTTATCTCAGCCCCAGCATTTT.

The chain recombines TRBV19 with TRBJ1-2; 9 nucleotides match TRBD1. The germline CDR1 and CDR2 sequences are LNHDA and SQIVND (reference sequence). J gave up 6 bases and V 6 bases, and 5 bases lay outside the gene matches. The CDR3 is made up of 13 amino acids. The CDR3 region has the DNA TGTGCCAGTAGGACCGGGACAGGGCATGGCTACACCTTC. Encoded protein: CASRTGTGHGYTF.

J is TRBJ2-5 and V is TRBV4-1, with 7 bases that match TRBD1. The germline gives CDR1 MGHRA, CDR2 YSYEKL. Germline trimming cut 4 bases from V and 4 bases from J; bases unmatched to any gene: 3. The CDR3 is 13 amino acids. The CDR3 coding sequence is TGCGCCAGCAGCCTCAGACAGGGAGAGACCCAGTACTTC. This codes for CASSLRQGETQYF.

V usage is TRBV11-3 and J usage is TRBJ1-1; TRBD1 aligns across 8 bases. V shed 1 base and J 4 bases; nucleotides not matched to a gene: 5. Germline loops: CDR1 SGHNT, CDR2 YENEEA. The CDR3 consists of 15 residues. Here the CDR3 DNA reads TGTGCCAGCAGCTTAGTACCAGGGGGCGTCACTGAAGCTTTCTTT. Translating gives CASSLVPGGVTEAFF.